Sequencing of this T cell receptor (beta chain) was carried out in a study of cytomegalovirus exposure and HLA in healthy donors. From germline, CDR1 is MGHRA and CDR2 YSYEKL. V was pared by 0 bases and J by 0 bases, with 14 bases of the junction left unmatched. The CDR3 consists of 19 residues. This PCR relied on a set of 60 Vbeta primers and 13 Jbeta primers. Repertoires were generated with immunoSEQ multiplex PCR, while TCRdb's copy carries only in-frame clones and drops some. The table has a few hundred thousand clones, about 85% seen once; the top ten hold about 10%. The chain links TRBV4-1 to TRBJ2-7; 7 bases are shared with TRBD1. Input material: PBMCs. The sequence came from a woman between 50 and 59 years old in good health and CMV-seropositive. The CDR3 reads CASSQDPLEGARSSYEQYF. As DNA, the CDR3 is TGCGCCAGCAGCCAAGATCCTCTAGAGGGGGCAAGGAGCTCCTACGAGCAGTACTTC.